The T cell receptor (beta chain) under discussion was sequenced for a study of CD8 T cells in Susac syndrome. Study-level results: The study's TCR sequencing and HLA analysis drew on a certain number of individuals. That number was acknowledged as relatively small.

Random hexamers were used to reverse transcribe the RNA input (about 0.45 to 1 ug). Across 54 Vbeta and 13 Jbeta, immunoSEQ multiplex PCR amplified TCR beta CDR3. TCRdb ran MiXCR on the immunoSEQ multiplex PCR reads and lists one entry per CDR3 protein. The profile shows about 110,000 distinct CDR3 sequences, approximately 93% of them singletons. As to this clonotype: What it recognizes is unknown.

The CDR3 has 14 amino acids. The germline V and J ends were trimmed by 0 bases and 3 bases, with 9 bases remaining between them. Sequenced material: CD8+ T cells from PBMCs. The V gene is TRBV12-3 or TRBV12-4, the J gene TRBJ2-7, with D hard to call. The sequence was obtained from a human donor with Susac syndrome. The CDR3 nucleotides read TGTGCCAGCAGTTTAGCGTCAGAAAACTACGAGCAGTACTTC. Residues: CASSLASENYEQYF.